The entry that follows covers one T cell receptor (beta chain) sequence. These data originate in a study of blood T cell repertoires in COVID-19. Study-level background: Researchers got acute and convalescent COVID-19 samples from the United States, Italy and Spain. The analysed material was cDNA or gDNA that came from T cells, B-cell-depleted T cells, or PBMCs.

The authors' processing: Reference gene primer amplification gave nucleated cell count estimates. Sequenced by immunoSEQ multiplex PCR; TCRdb stores in-frame clones only, minus some. The V and J calls and clone size come from that table; D and trimming were worked out from the DNA. The sample holds more than 250,000 clones, more than 70% seen once. One Seattle source followed patients from active infection through their disease course. Per the germline V gene, CDR1 is SEHNR and CDR2 is FQNEAQ (reference sequence). Trimming took off 5 bases at V and 0 bases at J, with 13 bases between the two ends. The CDR3 contains 15 residues.

The gene calls are TRBV7-9 and TRBJ1-1; D perhaps matches TRBD1 (6 bases). Sequenced sample: peripheral blood. This TCR came from a woman aged 25 to 39 with COVID-19, enrolled during active disease. The CDR3 DNA is TGTGCCAGCAGCCCCCGGACAGTATTGAACACTGAAGCTTTCTTT. It translates to CASSPRTVLNTEAFF. The whole variable domain, remainder taken from reference TRBV7-9 and TRBJ1-1, is DTGVSQNPRHKITKRGQNVTFRCDPISEHNRLYWYRQTLGQGPEFLTYFQNEAQLEKSRLLSDRFSAERPKGSFSTLEIQRTEQGDSAMYLCASSPRTVLNTEAFFGQGTRLTVV.